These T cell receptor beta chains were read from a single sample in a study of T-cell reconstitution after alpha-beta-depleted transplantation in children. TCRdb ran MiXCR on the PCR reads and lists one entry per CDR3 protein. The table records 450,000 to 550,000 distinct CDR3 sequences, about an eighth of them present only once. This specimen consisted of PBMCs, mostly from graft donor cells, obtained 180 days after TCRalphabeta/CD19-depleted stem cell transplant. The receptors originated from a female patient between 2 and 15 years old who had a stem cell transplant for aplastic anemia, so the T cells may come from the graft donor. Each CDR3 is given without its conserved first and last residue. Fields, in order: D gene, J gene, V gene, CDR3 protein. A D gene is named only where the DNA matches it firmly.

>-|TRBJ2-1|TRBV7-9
ASSFRAGSPNEQF
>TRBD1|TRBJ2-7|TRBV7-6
ASSLGQGGPYEQY
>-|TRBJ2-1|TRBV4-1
ASSQDGGETYNEQF
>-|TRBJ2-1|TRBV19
ASSMIGYNEQF
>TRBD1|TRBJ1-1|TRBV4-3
ASSPRTGASHLNTEAF
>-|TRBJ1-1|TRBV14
ASSQLAGVNTEAF
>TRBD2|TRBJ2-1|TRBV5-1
ASSSLAGDYNEQF
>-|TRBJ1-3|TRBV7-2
ASSARRSSGNTIY
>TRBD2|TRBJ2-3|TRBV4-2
ASSPPGTGGSTDTQY
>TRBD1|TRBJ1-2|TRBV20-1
SARSDREGGYT
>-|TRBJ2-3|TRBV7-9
ASCTDTQY
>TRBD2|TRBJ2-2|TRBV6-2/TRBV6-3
ASSRLAGHTGELF
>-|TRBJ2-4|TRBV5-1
ASPGLAKNIQY
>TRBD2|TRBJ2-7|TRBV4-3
ASSQDIGLAGVFREQY
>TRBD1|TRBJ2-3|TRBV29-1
SVEDLRDRAIYTQY
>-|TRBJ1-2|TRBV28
ASSSSVGGGYGYT
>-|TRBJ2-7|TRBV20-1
SASTGTVSYEQY
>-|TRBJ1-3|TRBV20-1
SAANSGNTIN
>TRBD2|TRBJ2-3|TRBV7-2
ASSLAGLAGDTQY
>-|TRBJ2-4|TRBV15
ATSRDLGNAKNIQY
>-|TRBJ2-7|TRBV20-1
SARDSGRTSGEQY
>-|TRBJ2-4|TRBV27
ASYHGTARLAKNIQY
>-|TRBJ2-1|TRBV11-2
ASAAGLSYNEQF
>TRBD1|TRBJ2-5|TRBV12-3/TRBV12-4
ASSDRGQETQY
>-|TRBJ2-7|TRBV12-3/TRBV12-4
ASAAGSYEQY
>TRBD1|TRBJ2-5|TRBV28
ASSPYGSTGGRETQY
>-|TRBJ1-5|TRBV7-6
ASSLGIKIVPQH
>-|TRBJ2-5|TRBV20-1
SARTAVMETQY
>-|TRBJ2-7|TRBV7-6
ASSLGEEEQY
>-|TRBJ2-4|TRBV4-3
ASSQDLRHIQY
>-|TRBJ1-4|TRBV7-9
ASRDGVEGGEKLF
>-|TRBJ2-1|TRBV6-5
ASGYGGSYNEQF
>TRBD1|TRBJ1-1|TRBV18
ASAPDRVLLKNTEAF
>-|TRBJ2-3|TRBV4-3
ASSQKGYTDPQY
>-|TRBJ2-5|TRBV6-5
ASSYSGLVMETQY
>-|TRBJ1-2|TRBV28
ASSFASSFYGYT
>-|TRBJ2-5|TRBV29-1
SSRDSHNLWTQY
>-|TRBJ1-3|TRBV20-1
SATRTGNTIY
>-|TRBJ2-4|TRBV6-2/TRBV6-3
ASSYGEWKNIQY
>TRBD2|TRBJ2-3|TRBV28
ASTGGGRKADTQY
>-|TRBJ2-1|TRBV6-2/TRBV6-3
ASSYADSSEITRRRSYNEQF
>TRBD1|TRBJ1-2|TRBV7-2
ASGSGDRGRSNYGYT
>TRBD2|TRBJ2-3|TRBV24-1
ATRGLAGGATDTQY
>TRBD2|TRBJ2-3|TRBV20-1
SARGGASGLRDTQY
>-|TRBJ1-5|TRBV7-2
ASSLTPVQPQH
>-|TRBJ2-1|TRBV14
ASSQDLIQEQF
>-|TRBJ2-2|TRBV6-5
ASSYSGTTAPTGELF